A single sample is the source of the 17 T cell receptor beta chains below, sequenced in a study of cytomegalovirus exposure and HLA in healthy donors (dated by TCRdb to about 2017). Receptor amplification or capture employed the immunoSEQ multiplex PCR assay. For the multiplex PCR, a mixture combining 60 forward primers for TCR Vbeta segments and 13 reverse primers for TCR Jbeta segments was used. The immuneACCESS repertoire file appears here via TCRdb, limited to in-frame rearrangements. These files lack a portion of the clones; in checked studies, under half of the deficit traces to unresolved V genes, and the cause of the others is not known. The sample yields 95,000 to 100,000 clones; around 75% were counted once. The ten largest make up more than 9% of the sample. The sample comprised PBMCs. The receptors stem from a man aged 50-59 years in good health and CMV-seronegative.

This clone was recorded once. The gene calls are TRBV18 and TRBJ1-1; 7 bases are a match to TRBD1. With 7 bases clipped from V and 1 base from J, the junction kept 3 bases outside the gene matches. CDR1 is KGHSH, CDR2 LQKENI, per germline. The CDR3 is 13 amino acids. This CDR3 reads CASLRTGNTEAFF. As DNA, the CDR3 is TGTGCCAGCTTAAGGACAGGGAACACTGAAGCTTTCTTT.

The rearrangement uses TRBV11-2 and TRBJ2-3, with TRBD2 identical over 8 bases. Germline CDR1 and CDR2: SGHAT and FQNNGV. V trimming: 6 bases; J trimming: 2 bases; junction bases outside the gene matches: 10. The CDR3 extends over 16 amino acids. CDR3 sequence: CASSLQGLVSTDTQYF. CDR3 in DNA: TGTGCCAGCAGTTTACAGGGACTAGTATCCACAGATACGCAGTATTTT.

In its sample, this clone was seen a few times. The chain is built from TRBV7-2 and TRBJ1-5; D is unclear. The CDR3 is made up of 13 amino acids. V was clipped by 5 bases and J by 5 bases, with 10 bases between them. CDR1 and CDR2 from the germline V gene are SGHTA and FQGNSA. In DNA form, the CDR3 reads TGTGCCAGCAGCCTGTTAGCGGATCAGCCCCAGCATTTT. It specifies CASSLLADQPQHF.

This sequence joins TRBV28 and TRBJ1-2; possibly TRBD1 for D (5 bases). This CDR3 is 11 amino acids long. Trimming removed 5 bases at V and 7 bases at J, with 8 bases between. The germline gives CDR1 MDHEN, CDR2 SYDVKM. CDR3 residues: CASSHQGGYTF. The CDR3 bases are TGTGCCAGCAGTCACCAGGGTGGCTACACCTTC.

The V and J genes are TRBV28 and TRBJ1-5; D remains unclear. CDR3 length: 14 amino acids. Trimming shortened V by 3 bases and J by 4 bases, and 10 bases separated the two germline ends. The V gene's germline CDR1 is MDHEN and CDR2 SYDVKM. The DNA of the CDR3 is TGTGCCAGCAGTTTGGCAGGAATTAATCAGCCCCAGCATTTT. Protein: CASSLAGINQPQHF.

The chain has TRBV29-1 and TRBJ2-2; TRBD1 agrees at 7 bases. The junction had 5 bases not matched to a gene; V was cut back by 5 bases and J by 5 bases. The CDR3 length is 13 residues. In germline, CDR1 is SQVTM, CDR2 ANQGSEA. The CDR3 sequence: CSVPRQGTGELFF. The CDR3 DNA follows: TGCAGCGTTCCCCGACAGGGTACCGGGGAGCTGTTTTTT.

The V and J genes are TRBV30 and TRBJ1-2; D call uncertain. The V end lost 1 base, the J end lost 9 bases, and 15 bases lay between the germline ends. The length of the CDR3 is 13 residues. Per germline, CDR1 GTSNPN and CDR2 SVGIG (reference sequence). The CDR3 DNA is TGTGCCTGGAGTGCCCAGGCCTCTAAAAGCTACACCTTC. It is translated as CAWSAQASKSYTF.

This clone has more than one count but fewer than ten. The rearrangement uses TRBV6-5 and TRBJ1-4; D is perhaps TRBD1 (5 bases). The CDR3 spans 14 residues. Germline CDR1 is MNHEY and CDR2 is SVGAGI. Trimming removed 6 bases from V and 8 bases from J, with 16 bases in between. The CDR3 loop is CASRRDGGLEKLFF. CDR3 bases: TGTGCCAGCAGGCGGGACGGGGGTTTAGAAAAACTGTTTTTT.

The chain has TRBV11-3 and TRBJ2-1, with 10 bases that match TRBD1. V trimming: 3 bases; J trimming: 8 bases; junction bases outside the gene matches: 7. CDR3 length: 15 residues. In germline, CDR1 is SGHNT, CDR2 YENEEA. In DNA, the CDR3 is TGTGCCAGCAGCTTCGGACAGGGGGTTCTGGATGAGCAGTTCTTC. It yields the protein CASSFGQGVLDEQFF.

The genes are TRBV6-6 and TRBJ2-3; TRBD1 might be the D (6 bases). The CDR3 extends over 14 amino acids. The V and J ends lost 3 bases and 5 bases respectively, with 12 bases between them. Germline V gene sequence: CDR1 MNHNY, CDR2 SVGAGI (reference sequence). The CDR3, as DNA: TGTGCCAGCAGTTATGGGCAGGGGAAAGATACGCAGTATTTT. It is translated as CASSYGQGKDTQYF.

In this sample, this clone turned up a few times. The J gene is TRBJ2-1, the V gene TRBV5-4; 9 positions agree with TRBD2. CDR3 length equals 17 residues. Per germline, CDR1 SGHNT and CDR2 YYREEE (reference sequence). V was clipped by 0 bases and J by 7 bases; unmatched bases: 11. The CDR3 nucleotides read TGTGCCAGCAGCTTGGAGCGGGGGGCGGGAGCTGGTAATGAGCAGTTCTTC. Protein sequence: CASSLERGAGAGNEQFF.

The rearrangement uses TRBV7-2 and TRBJ2-3, with 10 nucleotides matching TRBD1. The CDR3 consists of 14 residues. After removal of 5 bases from V and 4 bases from J, the junction contained 3 bases not matched to a gene. Per germline, CDR1 SGHTA and CDR2 FQGNSA. CDR3 bases: TGTGCCAGCAGCATGACAGGGGGCCCAGATACGCAGTATTTT. Residues: CASSMTGGPDTQYF. Drawing the rest from reference TRBV7-2 and TRBJ2-3, the complete variable domain is GAGVSQSPSNKVTEKGKDVELRCDPISGHTALYWYRQSLGQGLEFLIYFQGNSAPDKSGLPSDRFSAERTGGSVSTLTIQRTQQEDSAVYLCASSMTGGPDTQYFGPGTRLTVL.

This clone was counted once. V is TRBV6-4 and J is TRBJ2-1, with TRBD2 matching over 7 bases. This CDR3 is 15 amino acids long. Germline-derived CDR1 and CDR2 are MRHNA and SNTAGT. V dropped 6 bases and J dropped 3; count of bases not matched to a gene: 8. CDR3 amino acids: CASSLEPGGYNEQFF. CDR3 in DNA: TGTGCCAGCAGCCTTGAACCGGGGGGCTACAATGAGCAGTTCTTC.

The chain joins TRBV2 to TRBJ2-3, with 15 bases that match TRBD2. Losses at the gene ends were 6 bases for V and 1 base for J; bases not matched to a gene: 5. This CDR3 spans 17 amino acids. The V gene's germline CDR1 is SNHLY and CDR2 FYNNEI. Here the CDR3 reads CASSGTSGRRGTDTQYF. The CDR3 DNA is TGTGCCAGCAGCGGGACTAGCGGGAGGAGGGGCACAGATACGCAGTATTTT.

V gene TRBV28 combines with J gene TRBJ2-2, with a possible D match to TRBD1 (7 bases). Germline V lookup: CDR1 MDHEN, CDR2 SYDVKM. The CDR3 has 15 amino acids. Deletions cut 3 bases from V and 3 bases from J, with 11 bases between. CDR3 bases: TGTGCCAGCAGTTTTCCAGGGGGGCACACCGGGGAGCTGTTTTTT. Residues: CASSFPGGHTGELFF.

The V and J genes are TRBV18 and TRBJ1-3, with 7 bases identical to TRBD1. CDR3 length: 16 residues. V lost 6 bases, J lost 2 bases, and 10 bases stayed unmatched. Germline CDR1 and CDR2: KGHSH and LQKENI. In nucleotides, the CDR3 is TGTGCCAGCTCCCGCCTTACAGGGGAAGCTGGAAACACCATATATTTT. Protein sequence: CASSRLTGEAGNTIYF.

The chain has TRBV11-3 and TRBJ2-1; 14 bases fit TRBD2. The length of the CDR3 is 17 residues. Germline V gene sequence: CDR1 SGHNT, CDR2 YENEEA. The J segment lost 6 bases and the V segment lost 3 bases, leaving 7 bases of the junction unmatched. The CDR3 sequence: CASSFKPGLAGANEQFF. The CDR3, as DNA: TGTGCCAGCAGCTTCAAGCCGGGACTAGCGGGAGCCAATGAGCAGTTCTTC. Full variable domain (missing parts from reference TRBV11-3 and TRBJ2-1): EAGVVQSPRYKIIEKKQPVAFWCNPISGHNTLYWYLQNLGQGPELLIRYENEEAVDDSQLPKDRFSAERLKGVDSTLKIQPAELGDSAVYLCASSFKPGLAGANEQFFGPGTRLTVL.